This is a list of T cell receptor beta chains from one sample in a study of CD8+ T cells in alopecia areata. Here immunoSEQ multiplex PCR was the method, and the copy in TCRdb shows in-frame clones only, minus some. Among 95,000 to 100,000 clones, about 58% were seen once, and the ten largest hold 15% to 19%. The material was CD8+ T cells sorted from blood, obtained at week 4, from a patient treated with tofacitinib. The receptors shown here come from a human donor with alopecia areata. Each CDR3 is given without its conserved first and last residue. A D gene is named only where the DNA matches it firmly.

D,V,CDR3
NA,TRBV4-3,ASSQVADQETQY
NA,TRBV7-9,ASRLQQHNEQF
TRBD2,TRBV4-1,ASSQEPSGFGETQY
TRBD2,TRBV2,ASSELADQETQY
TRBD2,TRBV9,ASSATSGGTDTQY
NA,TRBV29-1,SVEAEVNYGYT
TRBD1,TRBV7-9,ASSQGQVYGYT
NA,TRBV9,ASSVFRDAGHEQF
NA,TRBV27,ASSLGFSNQPQH
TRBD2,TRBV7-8,ASSFGTSGGNEQF
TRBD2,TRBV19,ASKNRGGLAVYNEQF
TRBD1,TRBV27,ASSLRDSYEQY
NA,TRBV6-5,ASSSGRVGNEQF
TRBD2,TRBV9,ASSVGAGESTDTQY
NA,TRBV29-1,SVDQGYNEQF
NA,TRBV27,ASSPAIFYEQY
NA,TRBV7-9,ASSSPGRNNEQF
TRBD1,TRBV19,ASGGQYTGELF
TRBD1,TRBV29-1,SVGTGTNTEAF
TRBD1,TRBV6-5,ASSTHRGQAYEQY
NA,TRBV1,TSSRRSSYNEQF
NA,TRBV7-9,ASSRLQGYTGELF
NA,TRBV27,ASSLSEGATSEQY
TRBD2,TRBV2,ASSDVSSGSRAGELF
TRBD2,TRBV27,ASSQSLRLAEETQY
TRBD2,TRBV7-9,ASSPKAPPFGLAQETQY
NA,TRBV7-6,ASSWGEGYGYT
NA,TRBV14,ASSPRGFEQY
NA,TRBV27,ASGKGGSAFAEAF
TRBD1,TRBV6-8,ASTNGQDQETQY
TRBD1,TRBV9,ASSVDRGTGAIYEQY
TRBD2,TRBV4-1,ASSQDGTSGGRYEQY
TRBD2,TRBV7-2,ASSFLAGRADTQY
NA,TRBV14,ASSQGQGWLSPLH
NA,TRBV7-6,ASGEPGQGNYGYT
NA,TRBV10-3,AISRGTEAQETQY
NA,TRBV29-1,SVEQGWETQY
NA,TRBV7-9,ASQQGANYGYT
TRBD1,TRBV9,ASSAGQGPAYGYT
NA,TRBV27,ASTPMVGGETQY
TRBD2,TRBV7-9,ASSGLAGASSYNEQF
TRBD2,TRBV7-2,ASSLAGSGRSYEQY
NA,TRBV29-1,SVEKTDYNEQF
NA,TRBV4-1,ASSQDRADEQF
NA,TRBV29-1,SVEQESYNEQF
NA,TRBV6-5,ARGPGRRYNEQF
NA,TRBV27,ASSLAGSLYNEQF
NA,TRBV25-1,ASKDSYYGYT
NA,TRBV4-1,ASSYGSGANVLT
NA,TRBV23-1,ASSRNSGTPREQY